One TCR beta chain is described in this entry. These data come from a study of cytomegalovirus exposure and HLA in healthy donors. Here immunoSEQ multiplex PCR was the method, and the copy in TCRdb shows in-frame clones only, minus some. This sample has under 50,000 clones, with 94% found just once. There are 15 residues in the CDR3. V lost 5 bases and J lost 4, with 16 bases in between. Per the germline V gene, CDR1 is LNHDA and CDR2 is SQIVND (reference sequence). The TCR comes from a woman aged 18-29 years in good health and CMV-seropositive. The rearrangement uses TRBV19 and TRBJ2-3, with a possible D match to TRBD1 (5 bases). Sequenced sample: PBMCs. The CDR3 nucleotides read TGTGCCAGTAGTTATCAGGGCACCCCCCCAGATACGCAGTATTTT. Translated, it gives CASSYQGTPPDTQYF.